Below, 9 T cell receptor beta chains from the same sample are listed, as sequenced in a study of molecular identifiers for immune sequencing clone quantification. TCRdb independently ran MiXCR on the PCR reads; one entry per CDR3 protein. The sample contains approximately 590,000 distinct CDR3 sequences, roughly 27% of which appear only once. The material sequenced was naive CD8+ T cells from blood, with Jurkat cell RNA spiked in. The subset denotes: FACS-sorted CD8+CD4-CCR7+CD45RA+ naive T cells. These receptors all come from a human donor in good health. Some libraries in this study had Jurkat cell RNA spiked in.

This clonotype was observed many times. The chain employs TRBV27 and TRBJ2-3; D gene uncertain. The CDR3 is made up of 15 amino acids. The germline gives CDR1 MNHEY, CDR2 SMNVEV (reference sequence). V was shortened by 2 bases and J by 1 base, with 10 bases between the two germline ends. The CDR3 region is CASSLGPQGTDTQYF. CDR3 in DNA: TGTGCCAGCAGTTTAGGGCCCCAAGGCACAGATACGCAGTATTTT.

The rearrangement uses TRBV7-2 and TRBJ1-5; D call uncertain. Trimming cost V 5 bases and J 6 bases, with 20 bases left between them. Germline V gene data show CDR1 as SGHTA and CDR2 as FQGNSA. The CDR3 consists of 16 residues. In DNA form, the CDR3 reads TGTGCCAGCAGCGTAGGTGGCAGCCTAGATTCTCAGCCCCAGCATTTT. This translates into CASSVGGSLDSQPQHF.

Many counts were recorded for this clonotype. The V gene is TRBV6-5, the J gene TRBJ1-1; D not certain. V was pared by 3 bases and J by 2 bases, with 10 bases between. The CDR3 is 14 amino acids. Germline V gene lookup returns CDR1 MNHEY and CDR2 SVGAGI. The CDR3 DNA is TGTGCCAGCAGTTATACTACAGTTAACACTGAAGCTTTCTTT. Its protein is CASSYTTVNTEAFF.

In its sample, this clonotype was seen many times. The rearrangement uses TRBV6-2 or TRBV6-3 and TRBJ1-1, with a tentative D call TRBD1 (6 bases). This CDR3 is 15 amino acids long. The germline V and J ends were trimmed by 2 bases and 3 bases, with 13 bases remaining between them. Germline CDR1 MNHEY, CDR2 SVGEGT. The DNA for the CDR3 is TGTGCCAGCAGTTACACGGGGGGCTGGGACACTGAAGCTTTCTTT. It codes for CASSYTGGWDTEAFF.

Worth noting for this clonotype: This sequence may be a read error, since a much larger clone differs from it by one base. This chain links TRBV7-9 with TRBJ1-6, with no clear D. Trimming pared 1 base from V and 5 bases from J, leaving 12 bases between. This CDR3 comprises 16 residues. The germline V gene has CDR1 SEHNR and CDR2 FQNEAQ (reference sequence). The CDR3 bases are TGTGCCAGCAGCTTAGGACCCCCCGGGGATAATTCACCCCTCCACTTT. Its translation is CASSLGPPGDNSPLHF.

At least ten counts were recorded for this clonotype. The V call is TRBV28, the J call TRBJ2-7; TRBD2 might be the D (6 bases). V gave up 6 bases and J gave up 6 bases, with 15 bases separating them. Germline-derived CDR1 and CDR2 are MDHEN and SYDVKM. The CDR3 has 13 amino acids. CDR3 sequence: CASRINLAPEQYF. For the CDR3, the DNA is TGTGCCAGCAGGATAAACCTAGCGCCCGAGCAGTACTTC. Together with reference TRBV28 and TRBJ2-7, the CDR3 gives the full variable domain: DVKVTQSSRYLVKRTGEKVFLECVQDMDHENMFWYRQDPGLGLRLIYFSYDVKMKEKGDIPEGYSVSREKKERFSLILESASTNQTSMYLCASRINLAPEQYFGPGTRLTVT.

This clonotype has only one observation. Compared with germline, one end of the junction differs, possibly owing to a read error. The CDR3 spells CARSQDRVGRNEQYF. CDR3 in DNA: TGCGCCCGCAGCCAGGACCGTGTGGGGAGGAACGAGCAGTACTTC. The chain uses TRBV4-3 and TRBJ2-7; perhaps TRBD2 as D (6 bases). The CDR3 extends over 15 amino acids. Germline assignment: CDR1 LGHNA and CDR2 YSLEER.

A few counts support this clonotype. The chain links TRBV18 to TRBJ2-3; 7 bases match TRBD1. The junction had 9 bases not matched to a gene; V was cut back by 3 bases and J by 3 bases. Germline CDR1 KGHSH, CDR2 LQKENI. The CDR3 extends over 16 amino acids. The CDR3 bases are TGTGCCAGCTCACCGGTAAGGGGACAGCAGACAGATACGCAGTATTTT. Translation: CASSPVRGQQTDTQYF. Full variable domain (missing parts from reference TRBV18 and TRBJ2-3): NAGVMQNPRHLVRRRGQEARLRCSPMKGHSHVYWYRQLPEEGLKFMVYLQKENIIDESGMPKERFSAEFPKEGPSILRIQQVVRGDSAAYFCASSPVRGQQTDTQYFGPGTRLTVL.

This clonotype was detected ten times or more. The chain couples TRBV5-1 to TRBJ1-1, with D possibly matching TRBD1 (6 bases). Trimming cost V 4 bases and J 0 bases, with 13 bases left between them. This CDR3 spans 15 amino acids. Germline-derived CDR1 and CDR2 are SGHRS and YFSETQ. The CDR3 DNA follows: TGCGCCAGCAGCCCGAGCCCAGGGGTGAACACTGAAGCTTTCTTT. Its translation is CASSPSPGVNTEAFF.